Listed below are T cell receptor beta chains from one sample, sequenced in a study of blood T cell repertoires in COVID-19. Only in-frame clones appear in the TCRdb table, and some are missing; sequencing was by immunoSEQ multiplex PCR. The sample includes about 74,000 clones, 85% of them seen just once. Sequencing was carried out using peripheral blood. All receptors derive from a man aged 45-65 years with acute or convalescent COVID-19. Both conserved end residues are part of each CDR3. Fields, in order: J gene, D gene, clone size, V gene, CDR3 protein, CDR3 DNA. A D gene is named only where the DNA matches it firmly. Clone size is given for some rows only: seen once, a few or many times, or a class if the clone is expanded.

j_gene: TRBJ2-2
d_gene: TRBD1
abundance: -
v_gene: TRBV6-5
CDR3aa: CASTKGADTGELFF
CDR3nt: TGTGCCAGCACGAAGGGGGCGGACACCGGGGAGCTGTTTTTT

j_gene: TRBJ2-7
d_gene: TRBD2
abundance: -
v_gene: TRBV18
CDR3aa: CASSPSGGREQYF
CDR3nt: TGTGCCAGCTCACCAAGCGGGGGCCGGGAGCAGTACTTC

j_gene: TRBJ2-5
d_gene: TRBD1
abundance: -
v_gene: TRBV7-2
CDR3aa: CASSPGEGTGKGWGQYF
CDR3nt: TGTGCCAGCAGCCCGGGCGAGGGGACAGGGAAGGGATGGGGCCAGTACTTC

j_gene: TRBJ2-1
d_gene: TRBD2
abundance: once
v_gene: TRBV7-6
CDR3aa: CASSLGSGGASYNEQFF
CDR3nt: TGTGCCAGCAGCTTAGGTAGCGGGGGGGCATCCTACAATGAGCAGTTCTTC

j_gene: TRBJ2-7
d_gene: TRBD2
abundance: -
v_gene: TRBV20-1
CDR3aa: CSAIETSGGDEQYF
CDR3nt: TGCAGTGCTATTGAGACTAGCGGGGGAGACGAGCAGTACTTC

j_gene: TRBJ2-7
d_gene: -
abundance: -
v_gene: TRBV7-8
CDR3aa: CASSLTASGIYEQYF
CDR3nt: TGTGCCAGCAGCCTGACAGCATCGGGTATTTACGAGCAGTACTTC

j_gene: TRBJ2-1
d_gene: TRBD2
abundance: -
v_gene: TRBV6-1
CDR3aa: CASSATLAGFYNEQFF
CDR3nt: TGTGCCAGCAGTGCCACACTAGCGGGCTTTTACAATGAGCAGTTCTTC

j_gene: TRBJ2-5
d_gene: -
abundance: -
v_gene: TRBV29-1
CDR3aa: CSAPGAGETQYF
CDR3nt: TGCAGCGCTCCAGGAGCGGGTGAGACCCAGTACTTC

j_gene: TRBJ1-5
d_gene: -
abundance: -
v_gene: TRBV6-5
CDR3aa: CASSPQFYSNQPQHF
CDR3nt: TGTGCCAGCAGCCCACAGTTTTATAGCAATCAGCCCCAGCATTTT

j_gene: TRBJ2-6
d_gene: -
abundance: -
v_gene: TRBV30
CDR3aa: CAWSDPGVRVSGANVLTF
CDR3nt: TGTGCCTGGAGTGACCCAGGAGTCAGGGTCTCAGGGGCCAACGTCCTGACTTTC

j_gene: TRBJ2-3
d_gene: TRBD2
abundance: once
v_gene: TRBV25-1
CDR3aa: CASSGTSGYTDTQYF
CDR3nt: TGTGCCAGCAGTGGGACTAGCGGATACACAGATACGCAGTATTTT

j_gene: TRBJ1-4
d_gene: -
abundance: once
v_gene: TRBV5-4
CDR3aa: CASSLGAGALEKLFF
CDR3nt: TGTGCCAGCAGCTTGGGGGCAGGGGCTCTGGAAAAACTGTTTTTT

j_gene: TRBJ2-7
d_gene: TRBD2
abundance: -
v_gene: TRBV18
CDR3aa: CASSPSGRDRYEQYF
CDR3nt: TGTGCCAGCTCACCATCCGGGAGGGACCGCTACGAGCAGTACTTC

j_gene: TRBJ2-2
d_gene: -
abundance: -
v_gene: TRBV5-1
CDR3aa: CASSLDGARSGELFF
CDR3nt: TGCGCCAGCAGCTTGGATGGGGCGCGGTCCGGGGAGCTGTTTTTT

j_gene: TRBJ1-2
d_gene: -
abundance: -
v_gene: TRBV15
CDR3aa: CATSRYTNYGYTF
CDR3nt: TGTGCCACCAGTAGATACACTAACTATGGCTACACCTTC

j_gene: TRBJ2-7
d_gene: TRBD1
abundance: -
v_gene: TRBV10-3
CDR3aa: CAIKTGTGSYEQYF
CDR3nt: TGTGCCATCAAAACCGGGACAGGTTCCTACGAGCAGTACTTC

j_gene: TRBJ2-5
d_gene: TRBD2
abundance: -
v_gene: TRBV7-2
CDR3aa: CASSLQRGAGETQYF
CDR3nt: TGTGCCAGCAGCTTGCAGCGGGGGGCGGGGGAGACCCAGTACTTC

j_gene: TRBJ2-1
d_gene: TRBD2
abundance: -
v_gene: TRBV18
CDR3aa: CASSTTRGGAGEQFF
CDR3nt: TGTGCCAGCTCAACCACTCGCGGGGGGGCCGGTGAGCAGTTCTTC

j_gene: TRBJ1-1
d_gene: -
abundance: -
v_gene: TRBV2
CDR3aa: CASSTDLDTEAFF
CDR3nt: TGTGCCAGCAGTACAGATCTGGACACTGAAGCTTTCTTT

j_gene: TRBJ2-5
d_gene: -
abundance: -
v_gene: TRBV5-4
CDR3aa: CASSPRRPGLSETQYF
CDR3nt: TGTGCCAGCAGCCCCCGTCGTCCGGGTTTATCAGAGACCCAGTACTTC

j_gene: TRBJ1-3
d_gene: TRBD1
abundance: -
v_gene: TRBV6-2/TRBV6-3
CDR3aa: CASSQQGAKYF
CDR3nt: TGTGCCAGCAGTCAACAGGGGGCGAAATATTTT

j_gene: TRBJ1-2
d_gene: -
abundance: -
v_gene: TRBV28
CDR3aa: CASSLLGDYGYTF
CDR3nt: TGTGCCAGCAGTTTATTGGGAGACTATGGCTACACCTTC

j_gene: TRBJ1-3
d_gene: -
abundance: -
v_gene: TRBV3-1/TRBV3-2
CDR3aa: CASSPTGANTIYF
CDR3nt: TGTGCCAGCAGCCCCACAGGCGCAAACACCATATATTTT

j_gene: TRBJ2-1
d_gene: TRBD2
abundance: -
v_gene: TRBV6-5
CDR3aa: CASTGGGRYNEQFF
CDR3nt: TGTGCCAGCACTGGCGGGGGAAGGTACAATGAGCAGTTCTTC

j_gene: TRBJ2-5
d_gene: TRBD1
abundance: -
v_gene: TRBV7-6
CDR3aa: CASSFTMTGGGTQYF
CDR3nt: TGTGCCAGCAGCTTTACGATGACAGGGGGGGGGACCCAGTACTTC

j_gene: TRBJ2-3
d_gene: -
abundance: -
v_gene: TRBV6-5
CDR3aa: CASSRGGDTDTQYF
CDR3nt: TGTGCCAGCAGTAGGGGGGGCGATACAGATACGCAGTATTTT

j_gene: TRBJ2-2
d_gene: TRBD2
abundance: -
v_gene: TRBV11-2
CDR3aa: CASSLQLAGGFSGELFF
CDR3nt: TGTGCCAGCAGCTTACAACTAGCGGGGGGCTTTAGCGGGGAGCTGTTTTTT

j_gene: TRBJ2-7
d_gene: -
abundance: -
v_gene: TRBV7-8
CDR3aa: CASSWINRASEQYF
CDR3nt: TGTGCCAGCAGCTGGATAAACAGGGCCAGCGAGCAGTACTTC

j_gene: TRBJ1-4
d_gene: TRBD1
abundance: -
v_gene: TRBV29-1
CDR3aa: CSGGTGDEKLFF
CDR3nt: TGCAGCGGCGGGACAGGGGATGAAAAACTGTTTTTT

j_gene: TRBJ1-2
d_gene: TRBD1
abundance: -
v_gene: TRBV7-2
CDR3aa: CASSPGGHRAGGYTF
CDR3nt: TGTGCCAGCAGCCCAGGGGGACATAGGGCTGGTGGCTACACCTTC

j_gene: TRBJ2-3
d_gene: -
abundance: -
v_gene: TRBV18
CDR3aa: CASSPSFGAGGVGTDTQYF
CDR3nt: TGTGCCAGCTCACCCTCGTTTGGGGCCGGAGGGGTGGGCACAGATACGCAGTATTTT

j_gene: TRBJ1-1
d_gene: -
abundance: -
v_gene: TRBV10-3
CDR3aa: CAIKGERDLNTEAFF
CDR3nt: TGTGCCATCAAAGGGGAGCGGGACTTGAACACTGAAGCTTTCTTT

j_gene: TRBJ1-6
d_gene: -
abundance: few
v_gene: TRBV28
CDR3aa: CASSSIARRYNSPLHF
CDR3nt: TGTGCCAGCAGTTCTATAGCGAGACGTTATAATTCACCCCTCCACTTT

j_gene: TRBJ2-3
d_gene: -
abundance: once
v_gene: TRBV6-1
CDR3aa: CASSDRWGGTDTQYF
CDR3nt: TGTGCCAGCAGTGATAGGTGGGGGGGCACAGATACGCAGTATTTT

j_gene: TRBJ2-3
d_gene: -
abundance: -
v_gene: TRBV5-1
CDR3aa: CASSLGTFSSTDTQYF
CDR3nt: TGCGCCAGCAGCTTGGGGACATTTTCGAGCACAGATACGCAGTATTTT

j_gene: TRBJ1-5
d_gene: -
abundance: -
v_gene: TRBV10-1
CDR3aa: CASSEGVGAGGEHQPQHF
CDR3nt: TGCGCCAGCAGTGAGGGGGTGGGGGCTGGGGGTGAACATCAGCCCCAGCATTTT

j_gene: TRBJ2-1
d_gene: -
abundance: few
v_gene: TRBV9
CDR3aa: CASSAVAGPALNEQFF
CDR3nt: TGTGCCAGCAGCGCCGTCGCGGGGCCCGCTTTGAATGAGCAGTTCTTC

j_gene: TRBJ2-2
d_gene: -
abundance: -
v_gene: TRBV24-1
CDR3aa: CATSDPTGPSPLELFF
CDR3nt: TGTGCCACCAGTGATCCCACAGGACCCTCACCCCTTGAGCTGTTTTTT

j_gene: TRBJ2-2
d_gene: -
abundance: once
v_gene: TRBV29-1
CDR3aa: CSASSGTGELFF
CDR3nt: TGCAGCGCATCTAGTGGCACCGGGGAGCTGTTTTTT

j_gene: TRBJ1-1
d_gene: TRBD1
abundance: -
v_gene: TRBV2
CDR3aa: CASDPGQGLNTEAFF
CDR3nt: TGTGCCAGCGACCCGGGACAGGGGTTGAACACTGAAGCTTTCTTT

j_gene: TRBJ2-7
d_gene: -
abundance: -
v_gene: TRBV7-2
CDR3aa: CASSIGTASYEQYF
CDR3nt: TGTGCCAGCAGCATAGGGACTGCCTCCTACGAGCAGTACTTC

j_gene: TRBJ2-2
d_gene: TRBD1
abundance: -
v_gene: TRBV6-5
CDR3aa: CASSRQGAGELFF
CDR3nt: TGTGCCAGCAGCCGACAGGGGGCCGGGGAGCTGTTTTTT

j_gene: TRBJ2-7
d_gene: -
abundance: -
v_gene: TRBV5-1
CDR3aa: CASSLEETYEQYF
CDR3nt: TGCGCCAGCAGCTTAGAGGAGACCTACGAGCAGTACTTC

j_gene: TRBJ1-1
d_gene: TRBD1
abundance: -
v_gene: TRBV11-3
CDR3aa: CASSLGQDNEAFF
CDR3nt: TGTGCCAGCAGCCTGGGACAGGACAATGAAGCTTTCTTT

j_gene: TRBJ2-5
d_gene: -
abundance: -
v_gene: TRBV11-2
CDR3aa: CASSLRGGPQETQYF
CDR3nt: TGTGCCAGCAGCTTAAGGGGGGGCCCGCAAGAGACCCAGTACTTC

j_gene: TRBJ1-6
d_gene: -
abundance: -
v_gene: TRBV5-4
CDR3aa: CASTYGGGSPLHF
CDR3nt: TGTGCCAGCACCTACGGGGGGGGTTCACCCCTCCACTTT

j_gene: TRBJ2-7
d_gene: -
abundance: -
v_gene: TRBV11-2
CDR3aa: CASSPATETYEQYF
CDR3nt: TGTGCCAGCAGCCCGGCGACAGAGACCTACGAGCAGTACTTC

j_gene: TRBJ2-3
d_gene: -
abundance: -
v_gene: TRBV7-9
CDR3aa: CASSPRFAASDTQYF
CDR3nt: TGTGCCAGCAGCCCCAGGTTCGCCGCATCAGATACGCAGTATTTT